These 9 T cell receptor beta chains share one sample of origin, sequenced in a study of low-dose radiotherapy and immunotherapy resistance in tumors. TRAV- and TRBV-specific primers were used for first-strand cDNA, which covered alpha and beta chains. Over approximately 20 PCR cycles, TCRs were amplified from a constant-region primer and V-primer adapter. TCRdb analysed the reads with MiXCR anew, one entry per CDR3 protein. The repertoire holds about 39,000 distinct CDR3 sequences, with around a third as singletons. Indicated time point: before trial treatment. Sample: PBMCs, taken before treatment. These receptors were obtained from a male donor with gallbladder cancer.

A word on this clonotype: One end of the junction fails to match germline, which may point to a read error. The V and J genes are TRBV5-3 and TRBJ2-1; 12 nucleotides align to TRBD2. TRBV5-3 belongs to the ORF category, with a function that is uncertain. There are 16 residues in the CDR3. Written as DNA, the CDR3 is TGTGCCAGCAGCTTGCCTAGCGGGAGGGCCAAGAATGAGCAGTTCTTC. The encoded protein is CASSLPSGRAKNEQFF.

There are a few counts of this clonotype. A read error is likely here: a far larger clone is one base away. This sequence joins TRBV18 and TRBJ2-5; 10 bases match TRBD1. With V trimmed by 6 bases and J by 11 bases, 18 bases remained unmatched. This CDR3 is 16 amino acids long. Germline CDR1 is KGHSH and CDR2 is LQKENI. The CDR3 region is CASSRLRQGAYNEQYF. The DNA of the CDR3 is TGTGCCAGCTCTAGGCTTCGACAGGGGGCCTACAATGAGCAGTACTTC. Full variable domain (missing parts from reference TRBV18 and TRBJ2-5): NAGVMQNPRHLVRRRGQEARLRCSPMKGHSHVYWYRQLPEEGLKFMVYLQKENIIDESGMPKERFSAEFPKEGPSILRIQQVVRGDSAAYFCASSRLRQGAYNEQYFGPGTRLLVL.

This clonotype was observed many times. V is TRBV5-6 and J is TRBJ1-5; D is possibly TRBD1 (5 bases). The germline V gene has CDR1 SGHDT and CDR2 YYEEEE. CDR3 length: 17 residues. V was clipped by 1 base and J by 11 bases, with 25 bases between them. CDR3 in amino acids: CASSLSERRHAEGAQHF. The CDR3 nucleotides are TGTGCCAGCAGCTTGAGCGAGAGGAGACACGCCGAAGGGGCCCAGCATTTT.

This clonotype showed up many times. The DNA for the CDR3 is TGTGCCAGCACGCTAGCGGGAGGCAATGAGCAGTTCTTC. It encodes CASTLAGGNEQFF. The gene calls are TRBV28 and TRBJ2-1; 11 bases line up with TRBD2. J gave up 6 bases and V 7 bases, and 2 bases lay outside the gene matches. The germline V gene encodes CDR1 MDHEN and CDR2 SYDVKM. The CDR3 covers 13 residues.

This clonotype was counted at least ten times. This chain links TRBV6-2 or TRBV6-3 with TRBJ2-7; D possibly corresponds to TRBD1 (5 bases). This CDR3 spans 16 amino acids. Germline assignment: CDR1 MNHEY and CDR2 SVGEGT. Trimming removed 5 bases from V and 4 bases from J, with 21 bases in between. CDR3 residues: CASSEVRGHKGYEQYF. The CDR3 DNA is TGTGCCAGCAGTGAAGTTCGTGGACACAAGGGGTACGAGCAGTACTTC.

As regards this clonotype: With a far larger clone one base away, a read error is the likely cause. The chain joins TRBV12-3 or TRBV12-4 to TRBJ1-5; D is uncertain. CDR3 length: 13 amino acids. Trimming left V 6 bases short and J 7 bases short, with 13 bases between. This CDR3 is CASREIQTQPQHF. Here the CDR3 DNA reads TGTGCCAGCAGAGAAATCCAAACACAGCCCCAGCATTTT.

The sample holds many counts of this clonotype. The chain links TRBV30 to TRBJ2-7; TRBD2 aligns across 10 bases. The CDR3 length is 14 residues. CDR1 is GTSNPN, CDR2 SVGIG, per germline (reference sequence). V shed 1 base and J 6 bases; nucleotides not matched to a gene: 6. This CDR3 reads CAWSGAGGPFEQYF. The DNA for the CDR3 is TGTGCCTGGAGTGGAGCGGGAGGGCCTTTCGAGCAGTACTTC.

In its sample, this clonotype was seen many times. This chain links TRBV5-1 with TRBJ1-6; D is ambiguous. Germline values: CDR1 SGHRS, CDR2 YFSETQ. The V and J ends lost 0 bases and 9 bases respectively, with 10 bases between them. The CDR3 extends over 14 amino acids. This CDR3 is CASSLDRRSSPLHF. CDR3 nucleotides: TGCGCCAGCAGCTTGGATCGGCGAAGTTCACCCCTCCACTTT.

The chain couples TRBV29-1 to TRBJ1-1; unclear D gene. Trimming pared 7 bases from V and 3 bases from J, leaving 15 bases between. Germline V CDR1 and CDR2: SQVTM, ANQGSEA. This CDR3 is built from 13 residues. CDR3 sequence (DNA): TGCAGCGCTAAGGTGTCGGAGGACACTGAAGCTTTCTTT. Its translation is CSAKVSEDTEAFF.